Each of the 32 T cell receptor beta chains below was sequenced from the same sample in a study of control samples from healthy donors and cancer patients. TCRdb's copy holds only in-frame clones and misses some; the assay was immunoSEQ multiplex PCR. The sample comprises 95,000 to 150,000 clones, approximately 89% of which are singletons, and over 2.5% rests with the top ten. The sample was blood. These receptors all stem from a man aged 55 to 70 in good health.

The V call is TRBV5-1, the J call TRBJ1-6, with 7 bases aligning to TRBD1. This CDR3 is 16 amino acids long. Germline loops: CDR1 SGHRS, CDR2 YFSETQ. V was pared by 0 bases and J by 4 bases, with 4 bases of the junction left unmatched. The CDR3: CASSLAAGGYNSPLHF. In nucleotides, the CDR3 is TGCGCCAGCAGCTTGGCCGCAGGGGGGTATAATTCACCCCTCCACTTT. The full variable domain, its missing parts supplied by reference TRBV5-1 and TRBJ1-6, is KAGVTQTPRYLIKTRGQQVTLSCSPISGHRSVSWYQQTPGQGLQFLFEYFSETQRNKGNFPGRFSGRQFSNSRSEMNVSTLELGDSALYLCASSLAAGGYNSPLHFGNGTRLTVT.

This clone was seen a single time. The J gene is TRBJ2-1, the V gene TRBV2; the D is unclear. The germline V and J ends were trimmed by 7 bases and 4 bases, with 17 bases remaining between them. Germline CDR1 is SNHLY and CDR2 is FYNNEI. The CDR3 loop spans 15 amino acids. The DNA of the CDR3 is TGTGCCAGCACCGAGACGCTCAGGAAATACAATGAGCAGTTCTTC. It translates to CASTETLRKYNEQFF.

V is TRBV27 and J is TRBJ2-3; TRBD1 agrees at 7 bases. The germline V gene has CDR1 MNHEY and CDR2 SMNVEV (reference sequence). The length of the CDR3 is 14 residues. With 5 bases clipped from V and 1 base from J, the junction kept 3 bases outside the gene matches. CDR3 coding DNA: TGTGCCAGCAGTATCGGACAGGGCACAGATACGCAGTATTTT. Translating gives CASSIGQGTDTQYF.

The chain's CDR3 is CASSIAHRGYEQFF. CDR3 nucleotide sequence: TGTGCCAGTAGCATTGCCCACAGGGGCTATGAGCAGTTCTTC. The rearrangement uses TRBV19 and TRBJ2-1; 7 positions agree with TRBD1. V shed 6 bases and J 8 bases; nucleotides not matched to a gene: 10. CDR3 length: 14 amino acids. The germline CDR1 and CDR2 sequences are LNHDA and SQIVND (reference sequence).

The count of this clone is one. The rearrangement uses TRBV28 and TRBJ2-7, with D uncertain. Looked up from germline, CDR1 is MDHEN and CDR2 is SYDVKM. Trimming removed 5 bases at V and 5 bases at J, with 19 bases between. The CDR3 is 15 residues long. CDR3 loop: CASSPIPKGIHEQYF. The CDR3 DNA reads TGTGCCAGCAGTCCCATCCCCAAGGGAATCCACGAGCAGTACTTC.

This clone came up once. This CDR3 reads CASSPRGTGPDTQYF. CDR3 coding DNA: TGTGCCAGCAGCCCGAGGGGGACAGGTCCAGATACGCAGTATTTT. The genes are TRBV11-2 and TRBJ2-3; 8 bases map to TRBD1. CDR1 is SGHAT, CDR2 FQNNGV, per germline. The junction had 8 bases not matched to a gene; V was cut back by 5 bases and J by 4 bases. This CDR3 has 15 amino acids.

This clone has just one count. The V and J genes are TRBV5-1 and TRBJ1-2, with 10 bases matching TRBD1. Per the germline V gene, CDR1 is SGHRS and CDR2 is YFSETQ. Trimming at V came to 3 bases and at J to 7 bases, leaving 6 bases not matched to a gene. The CDR3 runs 14 residues. The CDR3 is CASSYDRGLGGYTF. CDR3 nucleotide sequence: TGCGCCAGCAGCTACGACAGGGGGCTGGGTGGCTACACCTTC.

V usage is TRBV4-3 and J usage is TRBJ1-1; D call uncertain. Deletions cut 6 bases from V and 1 base from J, with 18 bases between. CDR1 and CDR2 (germline): LGHNA, YSLEER. CDR3 length: 16 amino acids. The CDR3 reads CASRNQIQTKNTEAFF. The CDR3 DNA sequence: TGCGCCAGCAGGAACCAAATACAGACCAAGAACACTGAAGCTTTCTTT.

The J gene is TRBJ1-2, the V gene TRBV28; D is ambiguous. There are 13 residues in the CDR3. The V end lost 6 bases, the J end lost 2 bases, and 10 bases lay between the germline ends. CDR1 is MDHEN and CDR2 is SYDVKM in the germline V gene. The CDR3 here is CASRIDTNYGYTF. The DNA for the CDR3 is TGTGCCAGCAGAATAGACACCAACTATGGCTACACCTTC.

V is TRBV6-1 and J is TRBJ1-5; D may be TRBD1 (5 bases). V shed 1 base and J shed 6 bases, with 10 bases lying between them. The V gene's germline CDR1 is MNHNS and CDR2 SASEGT. The CDR3 is 14 residues long. The CDR3 loop is CASSEGSGFQPQHF. The CDR3 coding sequence is TGTGCCAGCAGTGAAGGGTCAGGGTTTCAGCCCCAGCATTTT.

This chain connects TRBV5-1 to TRBJ1-5; possibly TRBD1 for D (5 bases). Germline V gene data show CDR1 as SGHRS and CDR2 as YFSETQ. The CDR3 extends over 15 amino acids. Between the trimmed V and J ends, which lost 0 bases and 4 bases, there was a span of 11 bases. Here the CDR3 DNA reads TGCGCCAGCAGCTTGGGCCCCCAGGGTAATCAGCCCCAGCATTTT. Translation gives CASSLGPQGNQPQHF. Using reference TRBV5-1 and TRBJ1-5 for the parts outside the CDR3, the full variable domain is KAGVTQTPRYLIKTRGQQVTLSCSPISGHRSVSWYQQTPGQGLQFLFEYFSETQRNKGNFPGRFSGRQFSNSRSEMNVSTLELGDSALYLCASSLGPQGNQPQHFGDGTRLSIL.

This chain connects TRBV7-9 to TRBJ1-4; tentative D call: TRBD1 (6 bases). Trimming pared 1 base from V and 5 bases from J, leaving 11 bases between. Germline loops: CDR1 SEHNR, CDR2 FQNEAQ (reference sequence). The CDR3 sequence is 15 residues long. Written as DNA, the CDR3 is TGTGCCAGCAGCTTAGGATCCGGACAGAATGAAAAACTGTTTTTT. This gives the protein CASSLGSGQNEKLFF.

The chain uses TRBV7-2 and TRBJ2-3; D gene uncertain. Germline CDR1 reads SGHTA; CDR2 reads FQGNSA. V shed 4 bases and J shed 0 bases, with 14 bases lying between them. CDR3 length: 16 amino acids. This CDR3 reads CASSSTSTASTDTQYF. As DNA, the CDR3 is TGTGCCAGCAGCTCCACCTCTACAGCCAGCACAGATACGCAGTATTTT.

In the case of this clone: Other DNA variants within this sample encode the same CDR3. The chain uses TRBV5-1 and TRBJ2-5; no definite D call. Per germline, CDR1 SGHRS and CDR2 YFSETQ. Trimming left V 4 bases short and J 5 bases short, with 6 bases between. The CDR3 has 11 residues. As DNA, the CDR3 is TGCGCCAGCAGCCTGCTGGAGACCCAGTACTTC. This codes for CASSLLETQYF.

V usage is TRBV5-1 and J usage is TRBJ1-2; tentative D call: TRBD1 (5 bases). The V and J ends lost 7 bases and 0 bases respectively, with 16 bases between them. In germline, CDR1 is SGHRS, CDR2 YFSETQ. The CDR3 spans 15 residues. CDR3 in amino acids: CASRTGAGTNYGYTF. DNA of the CDR3: TGCGCCAGCCGCACCGGGGCAGGAACTAACTATGGCTACACCTTC.

J is TRBJ2-1 and V is TRBV5-1; possible D gene TRBD1, 6 bases. Germline V gene sequence: CDR1 SGHRS, CDR2 YFSETQ. The V and J ends lost 5 bases and 6 bases respectively, with 9 bases between them. The CDR3 loop spans 12 amino acids. DNA of the CDR3: TGCGCCAGCAGTCAACAGGGCAATGAGCAGTTCTTC. Translation: CASSQQGNEQFF.

This chain links TRBV15 with TRBJ2-2; D is perhaps TRBD1 (5 bases). The CDR3 is 15 residues long. Trimming took off 8 bases at V and 5 bases at J, with 18 bases between the two ends. Germline assignment: CDR1 LNHNV and CDR2 YYDKDF (reference sequence). Written as DNA, the CDR3 is TGTGCCACCGCTTTCGGAATAGGGGTGACCGGGGAGCTGTTTTTT. Its protein product is CATAFGIGVTGELFF.

The sample holds one count of this clone. This chain uses TRBV15 with TRBJ2-3, with 8 bases aligning to TRBD2. From germline, CDR1 is LNHNV and CDR2 YYDKDF (reference sequence). The ends lost 7 bases at V and 2 bases at J; junction bases unmatched: 2. The CDR3 length is 13 residues. CDR3 nucleotide sequence: TGTGCCACCAAGCGGGGGACCACAGATACGCAGTATTTT. Its translation is CATKRGTTDTQYF.

The rearrangement joins TRBV28 to TRBJ1-1; D might be TRBD1 (5 bases). Per the germline V gene, CDR1 is MDHEN and CDR2 is SYDVKM. V dropped 2 bases and J dropped 3 bases, with 19 bases sitting between them. The CDR3 covers 17 residues. The CDR3 loop reads CASSLGARAGLYTEAFF. For the CDR3, the DNA is TGTGCCAGCAGTTTAGGAGCTCGGGCAGGGCTATACACTGAAGCTTTCTTT.

The V and J genes are TRBV20-1 and TRBJ1-1; D not certain. The V end lost 1 base, the J end lost 5 bases, and 5 bases lay between the germline ends. There are 11 residues in the CDR3. Germline V gene sequence: CDR1 DFQATT, CDR2 SNEGSKA (reference sequence). The CDR3 DNA reads as TGCAGTGCTAGAGTAATAACTGAAGCTTTCTTT. It yields the protein CSARVITEAFF.

The table lists this clone with a count of one. The V gene is TRBV3-1 (or the pseudogene TRBV3-2), the J gene TRBJ2-3, with 10 bases lining up with TRBD2. The CDR3 extends over 15 amino acids. V shed 1 base and J 4 bases; nucleotides not matched to a gene: 2. In germline, CDR1 is LGHDT, CDR2 YNNKEL (reference sequence). This CDR3 is CASSQAGTSADTQYF. CDR3 coding DNA: TGTGCCAGCAGCCAAGCCGGGACTAGCGCAGATACGCAGTATTTT.

The chain joins TRBV5-1 to TRBJ1-1; D is ambiguous. The CDR3 loop spans 14 amino acids. The ends were cut back, 0 bases at V and 6 bases at J, with 12 bases in the middle. CDR1 SGHRS and CDR2 YFSETQ come from the germline V gene. DNA for the CDR3: TGCGCCAGCAGCTTGGCTGTGGGAATCTCTGAAGCTTTCTTT. It codes for CASSLAVGISEAFF.

This clone occurred once. V and J are TRBV28 and TRBJ1-2; no clear D. Trimming took off 6 bases at V and 6 bases at J, with 8 bases between the two ends. The CDR3 loop spans 11 amino acids. Germline V gene lookup returns CDR1 MDHEN and CDR2 SYDVKM. CDR3 DNA sequence: TGTGCCAGCAGGGGTTTAGATGGCTACACCTTC. Translation: CASRGLDGYTF.

V gene TRBV19 combines with J gene TRBJ2-2; TRBD1 agrees at 7 bases. Germline V gives CDR1 LNHDA, CDR2 SQIVND (reference sequence). The CDR3 is 14 residues long. The V and J ends lost 8 bases and 0 bases, in that order; junction bases with no gene match: 3. The CDR3 coding sequence is TGTGCCAGTGGACAGGCATCGAACACCGGGGAGCTGTTTTTT. Translating gives CASGQASNTGELFF.

The chain combines TRBV19 with TRBJ1-1; D is unresolved. The CDR3 is 11 amino acids. Trimming took off 5 bases at V and 6 bases at J, with 7 bases between the two ends. Germline values: CDR1 LNHDA, CDR2 SQIVND (reference sequence). Here the CDR3 reads CASSLGSEAFF. CDR3 in DNA: TGTGCCAGTAGTCTAGGTTCTGAAGCTTTCTTT.

This rearrangement joins TRBV18 to TRBJ2-2; D may correspond to TRBD1 or TRBD2 (5 bases each). V was trimmed by 6 bases and J by 5 bases, leaving 16 bases between them. Germline V gene data show CDR1 as KGHSH and CDR2 as LQKENI. This CDR3 contains 15 residues. The CDR3 nucleotides are TGTGCCAGCTCGGCCGGGACGGACCAAACCGGGGAGCTGTTTTTT. Encoded protein: CASSAGTDQTGELFF.

The rearrangement joins TRBV28 to TRBJ2-2; D might be TRBD2 (6 bases). The CDR3 spans 16 residues. The germline V and J ends were trimmed by 5 bases and 7 bases, with 20 bases remaining between them. Looked up from germline, CDR1 is MDHEN and CDR2 is SYDVKM. CDR3 protein: CASSGLGTAWDGELFF. The CDR3 coding sequence is TGTGCCAGCAGTGGTCTAGGGACTGCCTGGGACGGGGAGCTGTTTTTT.

This chain links TRBV5-4 with TRBJ2-7; 8 bases match TRBD2. The CDR3 runs to 13 residues. Losses at the gene ends were 5 bases for V and 3 bases for J; bases not matched to a gene: 4. Germline loops: CDR1 SGHNT, CDR2 YYREEE (reference sequence). This chain's CDR3 is CASSEAGVYEQYF. As DNA, the CDR3 is TGTGCCAGCAGTGAAGCGGGGGTCTACGAGCAGTACTTC. Full variable domain (outside the CDR3, taken from reference TRBV5-4 and TRBJ2-7): ETGVTQSPTHLIKTRGQQVTLRCSSQSGHNTVSWYQQALGQGPQFIFQYYREEENGRGNFPPRFSGLQFPNYSSELNVNALELDDSALYLCASSEAGVYEQYFGPGTRLTVT.

The chain recombines TRBV5-1 with TRBJ1-4; no reliable D call. This CDR3 is 15 amino acids long. Germline V gene sequence: CDR1 SGHRS, CDR2 YFSETQ. Deletions cut 0 bases from V and 5 bases from J, with 11 bases between. The CDR3 loop is CASSLGHGFNEKLFF. The CDR3 nucleotides read TGCGCCAGCAGCTTGGGGCACGGCTTCAATGAAAAACTGTTTTTT.

This clone has only one observation. This sequence joins TRBV19 and TRBJ1-5; possible D gene TRBD1, 5 bases. Looked up from germline, CDR1 is LNHDA and CDR2 is SQIVND (reference sequence). The V end lost 8 bases, the J end lost 2 bases, and 16 bases lay between the germline ends. CDR3 size: 15 residues. The chain's CDR3 is CASRGRGAGNQPQHF. CDR3 bases: TGTGCCAGTCGGGGGAGGGGTGCTGGCAATCAGCCCCAGCATTTT.

This sequence joins TRBV3-1 (or the pseudogene TRBV3-2) and TRBJ2-1; 12 bases align to TRBD2. V was clipped by 0 bases and J by 8 bases; unmatched bases: 11. This CDR3 spans 18 amino acids. Germline assignment: CDR1 LGHDT and CDR2 YNNKEL (reference sequence). CDR3 sequence: CASSQDSPTSGGIYEQFF. The CDR3 region has the DNA TGTGCCAGCAGCCAAGATTCCCCGACTAGCGGGGGAATTTATGAGCAGTTCTTC.

The chain combines TRBV18 with TRBJ1-1; tentative D call: TRBD1 (6 bases). The CDR3 has 16 amino acids. In germline, CDR1 is KGHSH, CDR2 LQKENI. Trimming pared 4 bases from V and 7 bases from J, leaving 22 bases between. CDR3 sequence (DNA): TGTGCCAGCTCACGTACCGGGACCACAGGGAAAAGTGAAGCTTTCTTT. Encoded protein: CASSRTGTTGKSEAFF. The full variable domain, its missing parts supplied by reference TRBV18 and TRBJ1-1, is NAGVMQNPRHLVRRRGQEARLRCSPMKGHSHVYWYRQLPEEGLKFMVYLQKENIIDESGMPKERFSAEFPKEGPSILRIQQVVRGDSAAYFCASSRTGTTGKSEAFFGQGTRLTVV.